A selection of T cell receptor beta chains follows, all from one sample in a study of a mutant IDH1 vaccine in newly diagnosed glioma. Assay: immunoSEQ multiplex PCR; the TCRdb copy retains only in-frame clones and omits some. The repertoire holds about 94,000 clones, with roughly 91% as singletons. Their antigens are not known. The material sequenced was PBMCs, taken from a glioma patient whose treatment included an IDH1 peptide vaccine. These receptors came from a woman in her forties or fifties with glioma. Each CDR3 is given with its conserved first and last residue. A D gene is named only where the DNA matches it firmly. A row's size may be missing; if present it is once, few, many or a size class.

d_gene	abundance	v_gene	len	j_gene	CDR3nt	CDR3aa
TRBD2	-	TRBV10-3	14	TRBJ2-3	TGTGCCATCAGGTCTAGCGGGTTTACAGATACGCAGTATTTT	CAIRSSGFTDTQYF
-	-	TRBV27	12	TRBJ1-2	TGTGCCAGCAGGGGGAATAACTATGGCTACACCTTC	CASRGNNYGYTF
-	-	TRBV18	16	TRBJ1-5	TGTGCCAGCTCACCCGCTGTGGGGTCGAGCAATCAGCCCCAGCATTTT	CASSPAVGSSNQPQHF
TRBD2	-	TRBV27	16	TRBJ2-3	TGTGCCAGCAGTCCGACTAGCGGGAGTAGCACAGATACGCAGTATTTT	CASSPTSGSSTDTQYF
TRBD1	-	TRBV18	13	TRBJ1-1	TGTGCCAGCTCACCAGACAGGGGACCTGAAGCTTTCTTT	CASSPDRGPEAFF
-	-	TRBV28	14	TRBJ2-7	TGTGCCAGCAGTTCCCCTACGCCCTCTGGCGAGCAGTACTTC	CASSSPTPSGEQYF
-	-	TRBV18	13	TRBJ2-5	TGTGCCAGCTCTCGAACCAGGGAAGAGACCCAGTACTTC	CASSRTREETQYF
TRBD1	-	TRBV5-5	16	TRBJ2-7	TGTGCCAGCAGCATCGGGACAGGGGGCGCCTCCTACGAGCAGTACTTC	CASSIGTGGASYEQYF
-	few	TRBV5-1	13	TRBJ2-2	TGCGCCAGCAGCTTGGGCCCTAGCACACTGCTGTTTTTT	CASSLGPSTLLFF
-	-	TRBV7-2	14	TRBJ2-3	TGTGCCAGCAGTTCCAGACAGAGCACAGATACGCAGTATTTT	CASSSRQSTDTQYF
-	few	TRBV6-1	14	TRBJ2-2	TGTGCCAGCAGGGAAGCGGAGAACACCGGGGAGCTGTTTTTT	CASREAENTGELFF
TRBD2	-	TRBV6-4	15	TRBJ2-1	TGTGCCAGCAGTGACTCGGCGGGAGACTACAATGAGCAGTTCTTC	CASSDSAGDYNEQFF
-	-	TRBV7-9	12	TRBJ1-1	TGTGCCAGCAGCTTAGCGGTGACTGAAGCTTTCTTT	CASSLAVTEAFF
TRBD2	once	TRBV2	15	TRBJ2-7	TGTGCCAGCATCGAGGGGGTAGCGGGAGACTACGAGCAGTACTTC	CASIEGVAGDYEQYF
TRBD2	-	TRBV6-6	13	TRBJ2-7	TGTGCCAGCAGTGTACTAGCGGACTACGAGCAGTACTTC	CASSVLADYEQYF
TRBD2	-	TRBV27	15	TRBJ2-3	TGTGCCAGCAGTTTTCTACGGGGAGGGCGGGATACGCAGTATTTT	CASSFLRGGRDTQYF
TRBD2	-	TRBV25-1	15	TRBJ2-3	TGTGCCAGCAGGGCGGCCGGGAGGGCGACAGATACGCAGTATTTT	CASRAAGRATDTQYF
-	few	TRBV15	14	TRBJ1-2	TGTGCCACCAGCAGAGATCTGGCGGACTATGGCTACACCTTC	CATSRDLADYGYTF
-	-	TRBV25-1	14	TRBJ2-1	TGTGCCAGCAGTTGGGACTTTTCCTACAATGAGCAGTTCTTC	CASSWDFSYNEQFF
TRBD2	-	TRBV19	14	TRBJ2-1	TGTGCCAGTAGTAGTTCTAGCGGGACCCATGAGCAGTTCTTC	CASSSSSGTHEQFF
TRBD2	-	TRBV30	15	TRBJ2-7	TGTGCCTGGAGTGTAAAGGGGAGGGCCTTCGACGAGCAGTACTTC	CAWSVKGRAFDEQYF
TRBD1	-	TRBV19	14	TRBJ2-2	TGTGCCAGTAGTAGCCCAGGGGGCGGGCGGGAGCTGTTTTTT	CASSSPGGGRELFF
-	-	TRBV28	15	TRBJ2-7	TGTGCCAGCAGTCAACTCCGGGACATCACCTACGAGCAGTACTTC	CASSQLRDITYEQYF
-	-	TRBV30	11	TRBJ2-7	TGTGCCTGGAGTACGACCTACGAGCAGTACTTC	CAWSTTYEQYF
-	-	TRBV10-2	13	TRBJ1-1	TGCGCCAGCAGTGAACAGGAGGGCACTGAAGCTTTCTTT	CASSEQEGTEAFF
-	once	TRBV5-8	15	TRBJ2-3	TGTGCCAGCAACTTCGGGGGGCGAGGCACAGATACGCAGTATTTT	CASNFGGRGTDTQYF
-	few	TRBV7-8	17	TRBJ1-1	TGTGCCAGCAGCCTCCGACTTCTCTCGGAAATGAACACTGAAGCTTTCTTT	CASSLRLLSEMNTEAFF
-	-	TRBV21-1	17	TRBJ2-6	TGTGCCAGCAGCAACCCCAAGAGGCACTCTGGGGCCAACGTCCTGACTTTC	CASSNPKRHSGANVLTF
-	-	TRBV5-5	14	TRBJ2-3	TGTGCCAGCAGCTTGGGGGGGGCCGAGGGTACGCAGTATTTT	CASSLGGAEGTQYF
-	-	TRBV27	13	TRBJ1-2	TGTGCCAGCAGTCCCGGGCGGCTGGGGGGCTACACCTTC	CASSPGRLGGYTF
-	-	TRBV11-2	12	TRBJ1-2	TGTGCCAGCAGCTTAGATGGCTATGGCTACACCTTC	CASSLDGYGYTF
TRBD1	-	TRBV7-9	14	TRBJ1-2	TGTGCCAGCAGCTCCAGACAGGGCCCCTATGGCTACACCTTC	CASSSRQGPYGYTF
-	-	TRBV29-1	13	TRBJ1-3	TGCAGCGTTGAAACACCCCTTGGAAACACCATATATTTT	CSVETPLGNTIYF